This record looks at one T cell receptor beta chain sequence and its context. The junction and the germline gene differ at one end; a read error may be behind it. The data belong to a study of blood T cell repertoires in COVID-19. Per the study methods: Counts of nucleated cells, estimated from reference gene primer amplification, were obtained. Sequencing used immunoSEQ multiplex PCR; TCRdb keeps in-frame clones, though not all of them. From that table come the V and J calls and clone size; the DNA was used to work out D and trimming. Of about 280,000 clones listed, 85% are singletons. Recovered status applied to Cohort 3 donors who had two consecutive negative PCRs. It also applied to those with clearance or with symptom resolution. Germline assignment: CDR1 DFQATT and CDR2 SNEGSKA (reference sequence). The CDR3 runs 11 residues.

Sequenced input: PBMCs or T cells enriched from blood (not recorded which). The chain recombines TRBV20-1 with TRBJ2-3, with 7 positions matching TRBD1. The receptor's source is a woman aged 50 to 65 who had recovered from COVID-19. The CDR3 protein is CSARVKDRFVF. As DNA, the CDR3 is TGCAGTGCTAGAGTCAAGGACAGGTTTGTGTTT.